What follows describes a single T cell receptor beta chain. Clones were sequenced by immunoSEQ multiplex PCR, and TCRdb holds only the in-frame ones, with some missing. The repertoire holds about 67,000 clones, with approximately 93% as singletons. The sample is drawn from a study of T cell changes during pregnancy in multiple sclerosis. V trimming: 3 bases; J trimming: 0 bases; junction bases outside the gene matches: 13. The germline CDR1 and CDR2 sequences are GTSNPN and SVGIG (reference sequence). This CDR3 has 18 residues. Sequencing was performed on peripheral blood, taken in the second trimester of pregnancy. This chain connects TRBV30 to TRBJ1-2; TRBD1 matches at 10 bases. This clonotype originated in a female donor with multiple sclerosis, enrolled in a pregnancy study. The CDR3, as DNA: TGTGCCTGGAGCCCCGGAGTGGGACAGGGGTTAGCTAACTATGGCTACACCTTC. The encoded protein is CAWSPGVGQGLANYGYTF.